The 8 T cell receptor beta chains in this list originate from one sample, sequenced in a study of cytomegalovirus exposure and HLA in healthy donors. This PCR relied on a set of 60 Vbeta primers and 13 Jbeta primers. TCRdb keeps only in-frame clones here, not all; method: immunoSEQ multiplex PCR. The sample consists of over 40,000 clones, about 70% of them appearing once. Material: PBMCs. These receptors all stem from a man aged 25 to 40 in good health and CMV-seronegative.

The chain carries TRBV6-5 and TRBJ1-1; D is perhaps TRBD1 (6 bases). With 8 bases removed from V and 1 base from J, the gap between germline ends came to 11 bases. The CDR3 totals 13 residues. The germline V gene has CDR1 MNHEY and CDR2 SVGAGI. In DNA form, the CDR3 reads TGTGCCAGCCGGGGGGCTGGGAACACTGAAGCTTTCTTT. Its translation: CASRGAGNTEAFF.

This sequence joins TRBV6-1 and TRBJ2-5, with D tentatively TRBD1 (6 bases). Between the trimmed V and J ends, which lost 6 bases and 1 base, there was a span of 15 bases. From germline, CDR1 is MNHNS and CDR2 SASEGT. This CDR3 contains 15 residues. In nucleotides, the CDR3 is TGTGCCAGCAGCGCCTACGGACAGATCCAAGAGACCCAGTACTTC. Protein sequence: CASSAYGQIQETQYF.

This rearrangement joins TRBV27 to TRBJ2-7; 11 bases align to TRBD2. The length of the CDR3 is 15 residues. With 5 bases clipped from V and 2 bases from J, the junction kept 5 bases outside the gene matches. From germline, CDR1 is MNHEY and CDR2 SMNVEV (reference sequence). CDR3 protein: CASSEIAGGPYEQYF. The CDR3 nucleotides are TGTGCCAGCAGTGAAATAGCGGGAGGGCCCTACGAGCAGTACTTC.

The J gene is TRBJ2-3, the V gene TRBV5-4; 7 nucleotides align to TRBD1. The V and J ends lost 5 bases and 0 bases, in that order; junction bases with no gene match: 9. The CDR3 extends over 16 amino acids. Germline CDR1 is SGHNT and CDR2 is YYREEE (reference sequence). The CDR3 DNA reads TGTGCCAGCAGTTCCCGGGACAGCTCTAGCACAGATACGCAGTATTTT. It translates to CASSSRDSSSTDTQYF.

This sequence joins TRBV13 and TRBJ2-1, with 16 nucleotides matching TRBD2. J gave up 4 bases and V 5 bases, and 11 bases lay outside the gene matches. The germline CDR1 and CDR2 sequences are PRHDT and FYEKMQ (reference sequence). The CDR3 sequence is 19 residues long. The CDR3 DNA reads TGTGCCAGCAGCCCTCCGGGACTAGCGGGAGGGCCATTGTACAATGAGCAGTTCTTC. The encoded protein is CASSPPGLAGGPLYNEQFF.

The rearrangement links TRBV25-1 to TRBJ2-5, with 8 bases that match TRBD1. Germline trimming cut 1 base from V and 5 bases from J; bases unmatched to any gene: 6. The germline gives CDR1 MGHDK, CDR2 SYGVNS. This CDR3 region has 15 residues. CDR3 residues: CASSEWTGSGETQYF. CDR3 in DNA: TGTGCCAGCAGTGAATGGACAGGGTCGGGGGAGACCCAGTACTTC.

The chain has TRBV6-1 and TRBJ1-2, with 10 positions matching TRBD1. V gave up 5 bases and J gave up 5 bases; unmatched junction bases: 8. From germline, CDR1 is MNHNS and CDR2 SASEGT. The CDR3 has 15 residues. The CDR3 spells CASSSNRQGAYGYTF. CDR3 nucleotide sequence: TGTGCCAGCAGTTCTAACAGACAGGGGGCGTATGGCTACACCTTC.

The V and J genes are TRBV9 and TRBJ2-1; tentative D call: TRBD2 (6 bases). Looked up from germline, CDR1 is SGDLS and CDR2 is YYNGEE. The V gene lost 1 base and the J gene lost 2 bases, with 10 bases spanning the gap. This CDR3 is built from 15 residues. The CDR3 sequence: CASSVLSGAYNEQFF. The CDR3 region has the DNA TGTGCCAGCAGCGTATTGTCGGGAGCCTACAATGAGCAGTTCTTC.